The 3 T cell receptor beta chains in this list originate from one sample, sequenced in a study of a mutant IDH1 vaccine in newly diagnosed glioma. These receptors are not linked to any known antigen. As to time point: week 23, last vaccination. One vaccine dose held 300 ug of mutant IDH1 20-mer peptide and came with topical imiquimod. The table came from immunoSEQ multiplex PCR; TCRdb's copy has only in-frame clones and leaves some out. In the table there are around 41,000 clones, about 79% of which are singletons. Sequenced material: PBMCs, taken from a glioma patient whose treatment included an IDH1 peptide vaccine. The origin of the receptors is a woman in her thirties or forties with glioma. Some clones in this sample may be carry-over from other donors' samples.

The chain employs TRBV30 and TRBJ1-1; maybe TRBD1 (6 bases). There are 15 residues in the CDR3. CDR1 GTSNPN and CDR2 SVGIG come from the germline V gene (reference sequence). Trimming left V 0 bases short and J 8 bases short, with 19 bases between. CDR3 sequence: CAWSVPGADLKEAFF. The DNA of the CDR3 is TGTGCCTGGAGTGTACCAGGGGCAGACCTCAAGGAAGCTTTCTTT.

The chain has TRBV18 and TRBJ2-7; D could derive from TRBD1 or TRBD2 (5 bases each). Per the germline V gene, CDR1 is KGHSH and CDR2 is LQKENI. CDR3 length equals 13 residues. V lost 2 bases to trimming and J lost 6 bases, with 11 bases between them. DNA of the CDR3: TGTGCCAGCTCACCAAATCGGGACGGCGAGCAGTACTTC. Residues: CASSPNRDGEQYF.

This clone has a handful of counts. In DNA form, the CDR3 reads TGTGCCAGCGCTGGCAAACAGCCCCAGCATTTT. Translated: CASAGKQPQHF. This chain links TRBV21-1 with TRBJ1-5; TRBD1 is taken as the D call from the table, unchecked against the DNA. TRBV21-1 is a documented pseudogene. The CDR3 length is 11 residues.